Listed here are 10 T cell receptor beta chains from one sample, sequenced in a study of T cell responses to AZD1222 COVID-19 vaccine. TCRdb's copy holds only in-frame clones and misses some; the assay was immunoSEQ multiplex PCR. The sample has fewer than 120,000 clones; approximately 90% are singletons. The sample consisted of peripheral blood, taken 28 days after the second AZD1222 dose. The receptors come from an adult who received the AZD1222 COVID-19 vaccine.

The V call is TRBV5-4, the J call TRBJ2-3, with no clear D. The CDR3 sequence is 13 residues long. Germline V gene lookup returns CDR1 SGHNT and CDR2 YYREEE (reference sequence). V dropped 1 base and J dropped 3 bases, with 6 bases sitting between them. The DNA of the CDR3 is TGTGCCAGCAGCTTGACCATTACAGATACGCAGTATTTT. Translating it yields CASSLTITDTQYF.

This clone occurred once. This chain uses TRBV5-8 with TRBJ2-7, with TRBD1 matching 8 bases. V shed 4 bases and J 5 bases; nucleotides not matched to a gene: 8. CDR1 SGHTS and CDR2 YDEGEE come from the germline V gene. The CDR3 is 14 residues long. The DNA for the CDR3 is TGTGCCAGCAGCAATCGACAGGGGCGGCACGAGCAGTACTTC. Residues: CASSNRQGRHEQYF. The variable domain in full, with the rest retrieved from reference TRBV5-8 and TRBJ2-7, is EAGVTQSPTHLIKTRGQQATLRCSPISGHTSVYWYQQALGLGLQFLLWYDEGEERNRGNFPPRFSGRQFPNYSSELNVNALELEDSALYLCASSNRQGRHEQYFGPGTRLTVT.

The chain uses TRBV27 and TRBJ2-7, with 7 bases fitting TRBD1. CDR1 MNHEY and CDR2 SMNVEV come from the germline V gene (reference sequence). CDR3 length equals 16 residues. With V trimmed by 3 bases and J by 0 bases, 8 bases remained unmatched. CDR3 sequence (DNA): TGTGCCAGCAGTTTTATACCACAGGGGAGCTCCTACGAGCAGTACTTC. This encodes CASSFIPQGSSYEQYF.

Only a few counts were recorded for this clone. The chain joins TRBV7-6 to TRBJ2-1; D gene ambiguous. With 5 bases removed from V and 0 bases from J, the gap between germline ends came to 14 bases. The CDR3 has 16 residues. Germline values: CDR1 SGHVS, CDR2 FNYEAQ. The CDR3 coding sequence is TGTGCCAGCAGCCGGAGACCCATCATCTCCTACAATGAGCAGTTCTTC. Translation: CASSRRPIISYNEQFF.

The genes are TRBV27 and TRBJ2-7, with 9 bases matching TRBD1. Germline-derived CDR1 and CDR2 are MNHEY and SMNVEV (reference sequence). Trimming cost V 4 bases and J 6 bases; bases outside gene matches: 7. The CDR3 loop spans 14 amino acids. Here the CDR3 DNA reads TGTGCCAGCAGTTGGGCCGGGACAGGGCTCGAGCAGTACTTC. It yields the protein CASSWAGTGLEQYF.

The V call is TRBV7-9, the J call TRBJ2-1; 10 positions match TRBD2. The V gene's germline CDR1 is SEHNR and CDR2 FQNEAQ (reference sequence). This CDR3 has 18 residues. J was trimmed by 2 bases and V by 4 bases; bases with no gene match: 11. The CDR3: CASSSSWTSGMAYNEQFF. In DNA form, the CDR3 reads TGTGCCAGCAGCTCTTCCTGGACTAGCGGAATGGCCTACAATGAGCAGTTCTTC.

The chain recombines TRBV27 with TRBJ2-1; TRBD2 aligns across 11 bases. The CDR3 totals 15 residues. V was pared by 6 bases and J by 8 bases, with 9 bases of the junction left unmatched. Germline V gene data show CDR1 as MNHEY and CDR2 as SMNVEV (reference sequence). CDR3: CASSRTSGRVDEQFF. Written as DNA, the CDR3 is TGTGCCAGCAGCCGAACTAGCGGGAGAGTCGATGAGCAGTTCTTC.

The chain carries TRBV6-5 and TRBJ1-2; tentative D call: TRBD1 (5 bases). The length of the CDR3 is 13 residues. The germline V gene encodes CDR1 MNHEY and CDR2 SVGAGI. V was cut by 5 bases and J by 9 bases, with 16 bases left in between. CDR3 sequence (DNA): TGTGCCAGCAGTAACCGGGACGGCGGAAGCTACACCTTC. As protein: CASSNRDGGSYTF.

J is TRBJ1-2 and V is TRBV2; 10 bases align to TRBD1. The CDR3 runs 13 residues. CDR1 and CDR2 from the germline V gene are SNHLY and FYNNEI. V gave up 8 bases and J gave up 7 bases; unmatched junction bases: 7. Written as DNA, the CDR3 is TGTGCCAGCGGAGGGGACAGGGGAGGTGGCTACACCTTC. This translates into CASGGDRGGGYTF.

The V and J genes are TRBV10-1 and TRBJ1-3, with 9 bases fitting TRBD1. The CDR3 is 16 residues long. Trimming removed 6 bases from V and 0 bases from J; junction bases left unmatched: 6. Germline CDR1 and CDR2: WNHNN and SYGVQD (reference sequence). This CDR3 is CASRPGQGDSGNTIYF. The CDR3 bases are TGCGCCAGCAGGCCGGGACAGGGCGACTCTGGAAACACCATATATTTT.